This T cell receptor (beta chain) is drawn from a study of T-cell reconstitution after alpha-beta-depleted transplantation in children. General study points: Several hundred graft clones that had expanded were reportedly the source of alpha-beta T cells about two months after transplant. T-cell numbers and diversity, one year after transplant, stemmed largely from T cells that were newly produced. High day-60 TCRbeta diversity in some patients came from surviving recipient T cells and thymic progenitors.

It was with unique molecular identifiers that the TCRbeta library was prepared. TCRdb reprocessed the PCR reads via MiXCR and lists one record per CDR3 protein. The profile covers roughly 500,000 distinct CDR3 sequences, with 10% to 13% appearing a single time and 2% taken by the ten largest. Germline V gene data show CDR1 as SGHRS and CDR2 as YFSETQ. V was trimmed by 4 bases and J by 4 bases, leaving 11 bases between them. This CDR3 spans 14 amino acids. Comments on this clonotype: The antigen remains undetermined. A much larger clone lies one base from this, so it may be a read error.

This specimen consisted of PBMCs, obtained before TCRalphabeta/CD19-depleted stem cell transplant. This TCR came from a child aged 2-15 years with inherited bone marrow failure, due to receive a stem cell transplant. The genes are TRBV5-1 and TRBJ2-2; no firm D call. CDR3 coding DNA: TGCGCCAGCAGCCCTGGATCCTCCACCGGGGAGCTGTTTTTT. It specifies CASSPGSSTGELFF. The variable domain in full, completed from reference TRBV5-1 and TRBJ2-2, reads KAGVTQTPRYLIKTRGQQVTLSCSPISGHRSVSWYQQTPGQGLQFLFEYFSETQRNKGNFPGRFSGRQFSNSRSEMNVSTLELGDSALYLCASSPGSSTGELFFGEGSRLTVL.